These 30 T cell receptor beta chains came from one sample sequenced in a study of blood T cell repertoires in COVID-19 (dated by TCRdb to 2018 to 2020). The library was built by means of the immunoSEQ multiplex PCR assay. Not all clones reach the TCRdb copy of this immuneACCESS table, which keeps in-frame sequences only. Checked studies attribute under half of the gap to unresolved V genes and leave the rest unexplained. Present in this sample are 15,000 to 20,000 clones, roughly 80% of which were seen just once. Together, the top ten hold about a tenth of the sample. Sequencing was done on a sample of peripheral blood. The receptors shown here come from a human donor in a cohort sampled during active COVID-19.

The V call is TRBV27, the J call TRBJ2-2; 10 positions match TRBD2. The J segment lost 4 bases and the V segment lost 1 base, leaving 6 bases of the junction unmatched. The CDR3 has 17 amino acids. CDR1 MNHEY and CDR2 SMNVEV come from the germline V gene (reference sequence). Here the CDR3 DNA reads TGTGCCAGCAGTTTATGGCTAGCGGGAGAGGGCACCGGGGAGCTGTTTTTT. This sequence encodes CASSLWLAGEGTGELFF.

The chain is built from TRBV27 and TRBJ2-2, with 10 bases aligning to TRBD2. Germline values: CDR1 MNHEY, CDR2 SMNVEV (reference sequence). The CDR3 has 16 residues. V lost 11 bases, J lost 1 base, and 10 bases stayed unmatched. As DNA, the CDR3 is TGTGCCGCCTCAAGGCTAGCGGGGGTGAACACCGGGGAGCTGTTTTTT. Translating gives CAASRLAGVNTGELFF.

The chain is built from TRBV5-1 and TRBJ2-1, with 13 positions matching TRBD2. V gave up 2 bases and J gave up 8 bases; unmatched junction bases: 4. This CDR3 has 15 residues. Looked up from germline, CDR1 is SGHRS and CDR2 is YFSETQ. The CDR3 nucleotides read TGCGCCAGCAGCTTACACGGGACTAGCGGGGATGAGCAGTTCTTC. This encodes CASSLHGTSGDEQFF.

The chain combines TRBV29-1 with TRBJ1-2, with TRBD1 identical over 8 bases. The V gene end was trimmed by 6 bases and the J gene end by 6 bases; junction bases not matched to a gene: 6. Germline assignment: CDR1 SQVTM and CDR2 ANQGSEA. The CDR3 is 12 amino acids. CDR3 region: CSVTGAKDGYTF. In DNA, the CDR3 is TGCAGCGTGACAGGGGCGAAGGATGGCTACACCTTC. The full variable domain, rest sourced from reference TRBV29-1 and TRBJ1-2, is SAVISQKPSRDICQRGTSLTIQCQVDSQVTMMFWYRQQPGQSLTLIATANQGSEATYESGFVIDKFPISRPNLTFSTLTVSNMSPEDSSIYLCSVTGAKDGYTFGSGTRLTVV.

J is TRBJ1-6 and V is TRBV27, with TRBD1 identical over 9 bases. The CDR3 loop spans 14 amino acids. V dropped 5 bases and J dropped 7; count of bases not matched to a gene: 3. CDR1 is MNHEY, CDR2 SMNVEV, per germline (reference sequence). CDR3 in amino acids: CASSIGTGNSPLHF. The CDR3 DNA sequence: TGTGCCAGCAGTATAGGGACAGGGAATTCACCCCTCCACTTT.

The rearrangement links TRBV20-1 to TRBJ2-7; a weak D match, TRBD1 (5 bases). The CDR3 has 11 amino acids. Germline-derived CDR1 and CDR2 are DFQATT and SNEGSKA (reference sequence). Trimming cost V 6 bases and J 4 bases, with 10 bases left between them. The DNA of the CDR3 is TGCAGTGCCCAAGGGGCGTACGAGCAGTACTTC. This codes for CSAQGAYEQYF.

CDR3 DNA: TGTGCCAGCAGCTCAGGGGCAGGGGGGAATGATTATGGCTACACCTTC. Residues: CASSSGAGGNDYGYTF. The chain couples TRBV9 to TRBJ1-2; 7 bases match TRBD1. This CDR3 is built from 16 residues. V lost 4 bases and J lost 5; bases outside the gene matches: 14. Per germline, CDR1 SGDLS and CDR2 YYNGEE.

This clone was counted once. The rearrangement joins TRBV11-2 to TRBJ2-7; perhaps TRBD2 as D (6 bases). Per the germline V gene, CDR1 is SGHAT and CDR2 is FQNNGV. This CDR3 comprises 17 residues. The V and J ends lost 5 bases and 4 bases respectively, with 24 bases between them. In DNA, the CDR3 is TGTGCCAGCAGCCGAACCGGTCTGGGGGGAAATAGGTACGAGCAGTACTTC. It translates to CASSRTGLGGNRYEQYF.

V is TRBV10-1 and J is TRBJ2-7, with a possible D match to TRBD2 (7 bases). The germline CDR1 and CDR2 sequences are WNHNN and SYGVQD (reference sequence). This CDR3 spans 16 amino acids. Trimming shortened V by 3 bases and J by 3 bases, and 18 bases separated the two germline ends. CDR3 sequence (DNA): TGCGCCAGCAGTGAATGCGGGAAGGGGGGGGGCTACGAGCAGTACTTC. Encoded protein: CASSECGKGGGYEQYF.

V gene TRBV2 combines with J gene TRBJ2-1, with D tentatively TRBD1 (6 bases). The germline V and J ends were trimmed by 0 bases and 3 bases, with 12 bases remaining between them. CDR3 length equals 16 residues. CDR1 and CDR2 (germline): SNHLY, FYNNEI. The CDR3: CASSEAERGNYNEQFF. The CDR3 DNA reads TGTGCCAGCAGTGAAGCGGAAAGGGGGAACTACAATGAGCAGTTCTTC.

The rearrangement links TRBV5-1 to TRBJ1-5; D may be TRBD1 (5 bases). There are 13 residues in the CDR3. Per the germline V gene, CDR1 is SGHRS and CDR2 is YFSETQ. The V end was cut by 1 base, the J end by 5 bases, with 7 bases between. As DNA, the CDR3 is TGCGCCAGCAGCTTGACGGGGGATCAGCCCCAGCATTTT. Its translation is CASSLTGDQPQHF.

The J gene is TRBJ2-1, the V gene TRBV7-9; 14 bases fit TRBD2. The V and J ends lost 2 bases and 8 bases, in that order; junction bases with no gene match: 14. The germline V gene encodes CDR1 SEHNR and CDR2 FQNEAQ (reference sequence). This CDR3 region has 19 residues. The chain's CDR3 is CASSLSFTRGTSGRHEQFF. Written as DNA, the CDR3 is TGTGCCAGCAGCTTATCATTCACCCGGGGGACTAGCGGGAGACATGAGCAGTTCTTC.

V usage is TRBV18 and J usage is TRBJ1-4; D is perhaps TRBD1 (5 bases). The germline gives CDR1 KGHSH, CDR2 LQKENI. Trimming cost V 6 bases and J 3 bases, with 17 bases left between them. The CDR3 covers 16 residues. The CDR3 coding sequence is TGTGCCAGCTCCACCCTTCAGGGTGTTCCTAATGAAAAACTGTTTTTT. It yields the protein CASSTLQGVPNEKLFF.

CDR3 sequence: CASSQGLAGGPGTDTQYF. Here the CDR3 DNA reads TGTGCCAGCAGCCAGGGACTAGCGGGGGGGCCGGGCACAGATACGCAGTATTTT. V and J are TRBV4-2 and TRBJ2-3, with 16 positions matching TRBD2. CDR1 and CDR2 from the germline V gene are LGHNA and YNFKEQ. This CDR3 has 18 residues. V shed 3 bases and J 1 base; nucleotides not matched to a gene: 4.

The CDR3 spells CASSKDRAETQYF. DNA for the CDR3: TGTGCCAGTAGTAAGGACAGGGCAGAGACCCAGTACTTC. The gene calls are TRBV19 and TRBJ2-5, with 8 bases lining up with TRBD1. Looked up from germline, CDR1 is LNHDA and CDR2 is SQIVND (reference sequence). Trimming at V came to 4 bases and at J to 4 bases, leaving 2 bases not matched to a gene. The CDR3 contains 13 residues.

This clone has only a few counts. This chain uses TRBV27 with TRBJ2-7; TRBD2 aligns across 11 bases. V lost 5 bases to trimming and J lost 3 bases; unmatched junction nucleotides: 3. The CDR3 is 14 residues long. CDR1 is MNHEY and CDR2 is SMNVEV in the germline V gene (reference sequence). CDR3 sequence (DNA): TGTGCCAGCAGTGCGGGACTAGCGGTCTACGAGCAGTACTTC. It is translated as CASSAGLAVYEQYF.

The chain carries TRBV5-1 and TRBJ2-5; 7 positions agree with TRBD2. Germline loops: CDR1 SGHRS, CDR2 YFSETQ. J gave up 1 base and V 4 bases, and 4 bases lay outside the gene matches. This CDR3 has 14 residues. Here the CDR3 DNA reads TGCGCCAGCAGCGGGGGGACTATCCAAGAGACCCAGTACTTC. Translating gives CASSGGTIQETQYF.

The chain employs TRBV14 and TRBJ1-1, with D maybe TRBD1 (5 bases). CDR1 is SGHDN, CDR2 FVKESK, per germline. The CDR3 totals 16 residues. The V and J ends lost 6 bases and 0 bases respectively, with 17 bases between them. CDR3 sequence reads: CASSRQPFSMNTEAFF. For the CDR3, the DNA is TGTGCCAGCAGTAGACAGCCATTTTCCATGAACACTGAAGCTTTCTTT.

CDR3 loop: CAISAIGTGGSEQFF. The CDR3 DNA is TGTGCCATCAGTGCCATCGGGACAGGGGGATCTGAGCAGTTCTTC. The gene calls are TRBV10-3 and TRBJ2-1; 11 bases are a match to TRBD1. The V segment lost 4 bases and the J segment 9 bases; nucleotides outside the gene matches: 8. This CDR3 comprises 15 residues. Looked up from germline, CDR1 is ENHRY and CDR2 is SYGVKD.

The chain combines TRBV29-1 with TRBJ1-4; 7 bases fit TRBD1. This CDR3 region has 14 residues. Germline V gives CDR1 SQVTM, CDR2 ANQGSEA. V lost 7 bases to trimming and J lost 0 bases; unmatched junction nucleotides: 5. In DNA, the CDR3 is TGCAGCGCGAAACAGGGGACAACTAATGAAAAACTGTTTTTT. Its protein product is CSAKQGTTNEKLFF. The whole variable domain, filled in from reference TRBV29-1 and TRBJ1-4, reads SAVISQKPSRDICQRGTSLTIQCQVDSQVTMMFWYRQQPGQSLTLIATANQGSEATYESGFVIDKFPISRPNLTFSTLTVSNMSPEDSSIYLCSAKQGTTNEKLFFGSGTQLSVL.

The rearrangement joins TRBV11-2 to TRBJ2-7, with 9 nucleotides matching TRBD1. With V trimmed by 4 bases and J by 6 bases, 4 bases remained unmatched. This CDR3 is 13 amino acids long. The germline gives CDR1 SGHAT, CDR2 FQNNGV. In DNA form, the CDR3 reads TGTGCCAGCAGCTCGGACAGGGGAGGCGAGCAGTACTTC. This codes for CASSSDRGGEQYF.

This clone was recorded only once. V is TRBV9 and J is TRBJ2-1; D is possibly TRBD2 (5 bases). Trimming removed 3 bases at V and 4 bases at J, with 11 bases between. Germline CDR1 SGDLS, CDR2 YYNGEE. There are 14 residues in the CDR3. The CDR3 DNA is TGTGCCAGCAGCGCCAGGTGGGAGTACAATGAGCAGTTCTTC. Amino acid sequence: CASSARWEYNEQFF.

The chain recombines TRBV10-3 with TRBJ1-1, with 7 bases fitting TRBD1. The V gene end was trimmed by 0 bases and the J gene end by 5 bases; junction bases not matched to a gene: 9. This CDR3 has 16 amino acids. In germline, CDR1 is ENHRY, CDR2 SYGVKD. The CDR3: CAISESFGQAITEAFF. DNA of the CDR3: TGTGCCATCAGTGAGTCATTTGGACAGGCGATAACTGAAGCTTTCTTT.

This clone was picked up one time. This chain links TRBV18 with TRBJ1-3; D is unclear. The CDR3 loop spans 16 amino acids. V lost 0 bases, J lost 2 bases, and 11 bases lay in between. CDR1 KGHSH and CDR2 LQKENI come from the germline V gene. CDR3 DNA sequence: TGTGCCAGCTCACCACCTGGCGGGATTACTGGAAACACCATATATTTT. Protein product: CASSPPGGITGNTIYF.

CDR3 loop: CASSPTSGSTGELFF. Here the CDR3 DNA reads TGTGCCAGCAGCCCGACTAGCGGGTCGACCGGGGAGCTGTTTTTT. The J gene is TRBJ2-2, the V gene TRBV3-1 (or the pseudogene TRBV3-2), with 10 positions matching TRBD2. CDR3 size: 15 residues. CDR1 and CDR2 from the germline V gene are LGHDT and YNNKEL (reference sequence). V shed 4 bases and J 5 bases; nucleotides not matched to a gene: 4.

The chain uses TRBV4-1 and TRBJ2-3; weak D call: TRBD2 (5 bases). The germline V and J ends were trimmed by 0 bases and 4 bases, with 17 bases remaining between them. The CDR3 extends over 17 amino acids. Per germline, CDR1 MGHRA and CDR2 YSYEKL. The CDR3 is CASSQDHGLEGSDTQYF. In DNA form, the CDR3 reads TGCGCCAGCAGCCAAGATCATGGACTTGAGGGATCAGATACGCAGTATTTT.

The V call is TRBV5-1, the J call TRBJ2-1; TRBD2 aligns across 11 bases. V dropped 4 bases and J dropped 6; count of bases not matched to a gene: 9. This CDR3 contains 16 residues. Germline-derived CDR1 and CDR2 are SGHRS and YFSETQ. DNA of the CDR3: TGCGCCAGCAGCCCGCCCCTAGCGGGAGGAGGCAATGAGCAGTTCTTC. This gives the protein CASSPPLAGGGNEQFF.

The chain recombines TRBV7-6 with TRBJ2-3; 12 bases match TRBD2. This CDR3 is 17 amino acids long. Germline V gene data show CDR1 as SGHVS and CDR2 as FNYEAQ. V lost 5 bases to trimming and J lost 4 bases; unmatched junction nucleotides: 10. This CDR3 is CASSVWTSGMSSDTQYF. For the CDR3, the DNA is TGTGCCAGCAGCGTATGGACTAGCGGGATGTCTTCAGATACGCAGTATTTT.

Within the sample, this clone is medium-sized. This chain uses TRBV4-3 with TRBJ2-2; 9 bases match TRBD2. The V and J ends lost 4 bases and 6 bases, in that order; junction bases with no gene match: 12. Germline CDR1 LGHNA, CDR2 YSLEER. CDR3 size: 17 residues. CDR3 loop: CASSRGGGGATAGELFF. CDR3 coding DNA: TGCGCCAGCAGCCGTGGTGGCGGGGGGGCCACGGCCGGGGAGCTGTTTTTT.

The chain uses TRBV7-2 and TRBJ2-1; 10 positions agree with TRBD2. The trim removed 5 bases at V and 10 bases at J, leaving 11 bases unmatched. The CDR3 runs 15 residues. Germline V CDR1 and CDR2: SGHTA, FQGNSA. The CDR3 DNA follows: TGTGCCAGCAGCCCGGGACTAGCGAGGGGGCTGGAGCAGTTCTTC. Translating gives CASSPGLARGLEQFF.